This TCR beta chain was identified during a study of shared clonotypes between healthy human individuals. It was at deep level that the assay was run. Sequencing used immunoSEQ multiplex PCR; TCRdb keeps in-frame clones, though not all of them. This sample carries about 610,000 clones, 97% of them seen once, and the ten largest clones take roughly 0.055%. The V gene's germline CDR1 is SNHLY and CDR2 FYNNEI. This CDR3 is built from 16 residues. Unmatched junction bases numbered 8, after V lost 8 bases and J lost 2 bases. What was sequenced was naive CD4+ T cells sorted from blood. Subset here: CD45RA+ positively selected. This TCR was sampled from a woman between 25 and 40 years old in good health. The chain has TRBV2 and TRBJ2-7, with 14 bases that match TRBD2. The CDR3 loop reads CASGGLAGVRAYEQYF. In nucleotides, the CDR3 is TGTGCCAGCGGGGGACTAGCGGGGGTAAGGGCCTACGAGCAGTACTTC. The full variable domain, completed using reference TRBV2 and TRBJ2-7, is EPEVTQTPSHQVTQMGQEVILRCVPISNHLYFYWYRQILGQKVEFLVSFYNNEISEKSEIFDDQFSVERPDGSNFTLKIRSTKLEDSAMYFCASGGLAGVRAYEQYFGPGTRLTVT.